What follows are 27 T cell receptor beta chains derived from one specimen sequenced in a study of blood T cells in healthy people across ages. A second roughly 7 to 12 cycle PCR used barcoded and J-beta primers. MiXCR was run by TCRdb on the 5' RACE reads, yielding one entry per CDR3 protein. The sample carries about 1.5 million distinct CDR3 sequences, 35% to 45% recorded once. Sequencing was performed on blood. Receptors originate from a woman aged 18 to 35 in good health.

The rearrangement joins TRBV24-1 to TRBJ2-5; tentatively, D is TRBD2 (6 bases). The CDR3 spans 15 residues. Germline-derived CDR1 and CDR2 are KGHDR and SFDVKD. The ends were cut back, 4 bases at V and 1 base at J, with 12 bases in the middle. CDR3 sequence: CATSEGTESQETQYF. Written as DNA, the CDR3 is TGTGCCACCAGTGAAGGGACTGAAAGCCAAGAGACCCAGTACTTC.

This rearrangement joins TRBV12-3 or TRBV12-4 to TRBJ1-3; no clear D. This CDR3 has 15 residues. Trimming took off 4 bases at V and 0 bases at J, with 10 bases between the two ends. The CDR3 coding sequence is TGTGCCAGCAGTTCCCTGGGCCTCTCTGGAAACACCATATATTTT. It yields the protein CASSSLGLSGNTIYF.

The chain couples TRBV4-3 to TRBJ1-2; 10 bases are a match to TRBD1. The CDR3 extends over 18 amino acids. V gave up 0 bases and J gave up 1 base; unmatched junction bases: 8. Germline assignment: CDR1 LGHNA and CDR2 YSLEER. The DNA of the CDR3 is TGCGCCAGCAGCCAAGAACGGGACAGGGGCTTTATTAACTATGGCTACACCTTC. Translating gives CASSQERDRGFINYGYTF.

The chain has TRBV11-2 and TRBJ2-5, with TRBD2 matching 9 bases. CDR3 size: 14 residues. Germline V lookup: CDR1 SGHAT, CDR2 FQNNGV. Trimming at V came to 1 base and at J to 11 bases, leaving 8 bases not matched to a gene. The CDR3 coding sequence is TGTGCCAGCAGCTTAGGACTAGCGGAAAAGGCGCAGTACTTC. This encodes CASSLGLAEKAQYF.

The chain links TRBV5-1 to TRBJ2-1; D is undetermined. The J call is in doubt because the DNA end fits TRBJ2-7 better. The CDR3 extends over 17 amino acids. CDR1 is SGHRS, CDR2 YFSETQ, per germline. The CDR3, as DNA: TGCGCCAGCAGCTTGGAGGCCCACGACCAAGCCTACAATGAGCAGTACTTC. Protein sequence: CASSLEAHDQAYNEQYF.

This clonotype was observed a handful of times. This rearrangement joins TRBV4-3 to TRBJ2-1; D is tentatively TRBD1 or TRBD2 (6 bases each). V lost 0 bases to trimming and J lost 5 bases, with 14 bases between them. The CDR3 contains 16 residues. Germline V lookup: CDR1 LGHNA, CDR2 YSLEER. The CDR3 DNA is TGCGCCAGCAGCCAAGATCCGGGGGCACTTAACAATGAGCAGTTCTTC. It specifies CASSQDPGALNNEQFF.

The genes are TRBV7-9 and TRBJ1-5, with TRBD1 matching over 11 bases. Trimming took 5 bases from V and 6 from J; bases not matched to a gene: 6. CDR1 is SEHNR, CDR2 FQNEAQ, per germline (reference sequence). The CDR3 loop spans 15 amino acids. The CDR3 is CASSVGTGGFQPQHF. The CDR3, as DNA: TGTGCCAGCAGCGTCGGGACAGGGGGTTTTCAGCCCCAGCATTTT. The variable domain in full, with the rest retrieved from reference TRBV7-9 and TRBJ1-5, is DTGVSQNPRHKITKRGQNVTFRCDPISEHNRLYWYRQTLGQGPEFLTYFQNEAQLEKSRLLSDRFSAERPKGSFSTLEIQRTEQGDSAMYLCASSVGTGGFQPQHFGDGTRLSIL.

This clonotype has only a few counts. This chain connects TRBV7-2 to TRBJ2-5, with 7 bases that match TRBD1. The CDR3 runs to 14 residues. The ends lost 5 bases at V and 4 bases at J; junction bases unmatched: 7. Germline lookup yields CDR1 SGHTA and CDR2 FQGNSA. The CDR3 nucleotides read TGTGCCAGCAGCATAACAGGGGAACGAGAGACCCAGTACTTC. As protein: CASSITGERETQYF.

The V gene is TRBV20-1, the J gene TRBJ2-7; possible D gene TRBD2, 5 bases. Germline assignment: CDR1 DFQATT and CDR2 SNEGSKA (reference sequence). V shed 0 bases and J shed 2 bases, with 11 bases lying between them. This CDR3 has 14 amino acids. The CDR3 DNA reads TGCAGTGCTAGAGACCTAGCAGTTACCTACGAGCAGTACTTC. Its protein is CSARDLAVTYEQYF.

The genes are TRBV5-1 and TRBJ1-4, with TRBD1 matching 9 bases. The CDR3 loop spans 15 amino acids. Germline assignment: CDR1 SGHRS and CDR2 YFSETQ. J lost 8 bases, V lost 4 bases, and 9 bases had no gene match. The CDR3 here is CASSRTGGGSEKLFF. The CDR3 DNA reads TGCGCCAGCAGCCGTACAGGGGGCGGATCGGAAAAACTGTTTTTT.

The chain carries TRBV10-3 and TRBJ2-7; D is uncertain. The V end lost 3 bases, the J end lost 2 bases, and 20 bases lay between the germline ends. This CDR3 region has 17 residues. In germline, CDR1 is ENHRY, CDR2 SYGVKD. CDR3 amino acids: CAISDNYLHLPAYEQYF. Here the CDR3 DNA reads TGTGCCATCAGTGATAATTATTTACACCTCCCAGCCTACGAGCAGTACTTC.

This clonotype was seen a handful of times. The chain carries TRBV12-3 or TRBV12-4 and TRBJ1-5, with D hard to call. CDR3 length equals 14 residues. V lost 4 bases, J lost 4 bases, and 11 bases lay in between. CDR3 DNA: TGTGCCAGCAGTTCTACATCCAGGAATCAGCCCCAGCATTTT. Its protein is CASSSTSRNQPQHF.

The chain recombines TRBV15 with TRBJ2-1; no clear D. The V end was cut by 0 bases, the J end by 8 bases, with 8 bases between. Germline V gene data show CDR1 as LNHNV and CDR2 as YYDKDF (reference sequence). CDR3 length equals 13 residues. CDR3 nucleotide sequence: TGTGCCACCAGCAGAGACAGAATAGATGAGCAGTTCTTC. This codes for CATSRDRIDEQFF. The full variable domain, rest sourced from reference TRBV15 and TRBJ2-1, is DAMVIQNPRYQVTQFGKPVTLSCSQTLNHNVMYWYQQKSSQAPKLLFHYYDKDFNNEADTPDNFQSRRPNTSFCFLDIRSPGLGDTAMYLCATSRDRIDEQFFGPGTRLTVL.

This clonotype was observed a few times. The J gene is TRBJ2-7, the V gene TRBV9, with a tentative D call TRBD2 (5 bases). The germline gives CDR1 SGDLS, CDR2 YYNGEE. V lost 6 bases, J lost 5 bases, and 15 bases lay in between. This CDR3 is built from 13 residues. The CDR3 region is CASNPLGGHEQYF. CDR3 nucleotides: TGTGCCAGCAACCCTCTCGGAGGCCACGAGCAGTACTTC.

There are a few counts of this clonotype. The rearrangement uses TRBV12-3 or TRBV12-4 and TRBJ2-1, with TRBD1 matching 9 bases. This CDR3 contains 16 residues. V dropped 1 base and J dropped 8; count of bases not matched to a gene: 9. The DNA for the CDR3 is TGTGCCAGCAGTTTAGAAGATAGGGACAGGGTTTATGAGCAGTTCTTC. Encoded protein: CASSLEDRDRVYEQFF.

The sample holds a few counts of this clonotype. The gene calls are TRBV28 and TRBJ1-5; D not resolved. Trimming took off 5 bases at V and 7 bases at J, with 12 bases between the two ends. The CDR3 is made up of 13 amino acids. The germline V gene has CDR1 MDHEN and CDR2 SYDVKM. CDR3 in amino acids: CASSTPLSQPQHF. The CDR3 DNA reads as TGTGCCAGCAGTACCCCACTGAGCCAGCCCCAGCATTTT. The whole variable domain, remainder taken from reference TRBV28 and TRBJ1-5, is DVKVTQSSRYLVKRTGEKVFLECVQDMDHENMFWYRQDPGLGLRLIYFSYDVKMKEKGDIPEGYSVSREKKERFSLILESASTNQTSMYLCASSTPLSQPQHFGDGTRLSIL.

The chain carries TRBV10-3 and TRBJ1-1; TRBD1 is a possible D gene (6 bases). Looked up from germline, CDR1 is ENHRY and CDR2 is SYGVKD. The CDR3 is 13 amino acids. V was pared by 9 bases and J by 1 base, with 12 bases between. The CDR3 loop is CAMGAVWNTEAFF. The CDR3 bases are TGTGCCATGGGGGCAGTTTGGAACACTGAAGCTTTCTTT.

This clonotype was counted once. The chain joins TRBV20-1 to TRBJ2-3, with D unresolved. Germline V CDR1 and CDR2: DFQATT, SNEGSKA (reference sequence). Trimming pared 0 bases from V and 0 bases from J, leaving 13 bases between. CDR3 length equals 16 residues. For the CDR3, the DNA is TGCAGTGCTAGAGATCCGGAGTTCCCTAGCACAGATACGCAGTATTTT. Translating gives CSARDPEFPSTDTQYF.

A few counts support this clonotype. CDR3 in amino acids: CASSQLTSGPLETQYF. The CDR3, as DNA: TGCGCCAGCAGCCAATTGACTAGCGGGCCTTTAGAGACCCAGTACTTC. This rearrangement joins TRBV4-1 to TRBJ2-5; 10 nucleotides agree with TRBD2. Germline CDR1 MGHRA, CDR2 YSYEKL. J was trimmed by 4 bases and V by 2 bases; bases with no gene match: 7. The CDR3 is 16 residues long.

This clonotype was counted a few times. The chain employs TRBV12-3 or TRBV12-4 and TRBJ2-1; perhaps TRBD1 as D (7 bases). Trimming removed 6 bases at V and 2 bases at J, with 17 bases between. The CDR3 contains 16 residues. CDR3: CASRINRGLPYNEQFF. DNA for the CDR3: TGTGCCAGCAGGATAAACAGGGGACTCCCCTACAATGAGCAGTTCTTC.

The gene calls are TRBV6-1 and TRBJ2-7; a possible D gene is TRBD1 (6 bases). Germline loops: CDR1 MNHNS, CDR2 SASEGT. The CDR3 loop spans 15 amino acids. V gave up 1 base and J gave up 3 bases, with 13 bases separating them. The CDR3 sequence: CASSEVTGELYEQYF. The CDR3 nucleotides read TGTGCCAGCAGTGAAGTGACAGGTGAGCTCTACGAGCAGTACTTC.

The chain combines TRBV6-5 with TRBJ2-7, with 9 bases matching TRBD1. The DNA matches TRBJ2-4 better at its end, which makes the J call doubtful. The CDR3 has 14 residues. Germline V gene sequence: CDR1 MNHEY, CDR2 SVGAGI. The CDR3 region is CASRAGTGSGIQYF. CDR3 in DNA: TGTGCCAGCAGGGCCGGGACAGGGTCTGGCATTCAGTACTTC.

The V gene is TRBV7-2, the J gene TRBJ1-5, with a tentative D call TRBD1 (6 bases). V gave up 5 bases and J gave up 4 bases, with 12 bases separating them. In germline, CDR1 is SGHTA, CDR2 FQGNSA. The CDR3 is made up of 14 amino acids. The CDR3 region is CASSHYRDNQPQHF. DNA of the CDR3: TGTGCCAGCAGCCATTACAGGGATAATCAGCCCCAGCATTTT.

This clonotype was detected a few times. This chain links TRBV7-2 with TRBJ2-3; D possibly corresponds to TRBD1 (5 bases). The germline V and J ends were trimmed by 5 bases and 3 bases, with 9 bases remaining between them. CDR3 length equals 13 residues. CDR1 and CDR2 from the germline V gene are SGHTA and FQGNSA. The chain's CDR3 is CASSRKGTDTQYF. For the CDR3, the DNA is TGTGCCAGCAGCCGGAAGGGGACAGATACGCAGTATTTT.

The gene calls are TRBV20-1 and TRBJ2-3, with TRBD1 matching over 8 bases. Per germline, CDR1 DFQATT and CDR2 SNEGSKA (reference sequence). V was clipped by 0 bases and J by 6 bases; unmatched bases: 5. The CDR3 sequence is 14 residues long. The CDR3 region has the DNA TGCAGTGCTAGAGACAGGGGGCCCACGGATACGCAGTATTTT. Its translation: CSARDRGPTDTQYF.

V and J are TRBV7-2 and TRBJ2-2; D is possibly TRBD1 or TRBD2 (5 bases each). With 1 base removed from V and 6 bases from J, the gap between germline ends came to 9 bases. The CDR3 is 14 amino acids. Germline loops: CDR1 SGHTA, CDR2 FQGNSA. This CDR3 is CASSLGRGPGELFF. For the CDR3, the DNA is TGTGCCAGCAGCTTAGGACGGGGACCCGGGGAGCTGTTTTTT.

Comment on this clonotype: A much larger clone lies one base from this, so it may be a read error. The chain has TRBV29-1 and TRBJ2-3, with a weak D call TRBD2 (6 bases). This CDR3 is built from 16 residues. V lost 4 bases and J lost 1, with 18 bases in between. Germline V gene sequence: CDR1 SQVTM, CDR2 ANQGSEA. The CDR3, as DNA: TGCAGCGTTGTAAAGGGGACTGGCGGGGGCACAGATACGCAGTATTTT. Protein: CSVVKGTGGGTDTQYF.